This T cell receptor beta chain was sequenced for a study of T-cell reconstitution after alpha-beta-depleted transplantation in children. Unique molecular identifiers featured in how the TCRbeta library was prepared. In TCRdb, the PCR reads were re-called with MiXCR into one record per CDR3 protein. The sample holds approximately 350,000 distinct CDR3 sequences, 10% seen once. The CDR3 is 17 amino acids. A note on this clonotype: At one end the junction does not follow the germline gene, possibly because of a read error.

This receptor was identified in a human donor who donated a stem cell graft to a child with acute lymphoblastic leukemia. Material: PBMCs from the stem cell graft donor, obtained from the stem cell graft. The chain joins TRBV12-3 or TRBV12-4 to TRBJ2-1, with TRBD2 matching 7 bases. CDR3 nucleotide sequence: TGTGCCAGCAGTTTTCAACTTGCGGGAGCCTCCTACGATGAGCAGTTCTTC. As protein: CASSFQLAGASYDEQFF.